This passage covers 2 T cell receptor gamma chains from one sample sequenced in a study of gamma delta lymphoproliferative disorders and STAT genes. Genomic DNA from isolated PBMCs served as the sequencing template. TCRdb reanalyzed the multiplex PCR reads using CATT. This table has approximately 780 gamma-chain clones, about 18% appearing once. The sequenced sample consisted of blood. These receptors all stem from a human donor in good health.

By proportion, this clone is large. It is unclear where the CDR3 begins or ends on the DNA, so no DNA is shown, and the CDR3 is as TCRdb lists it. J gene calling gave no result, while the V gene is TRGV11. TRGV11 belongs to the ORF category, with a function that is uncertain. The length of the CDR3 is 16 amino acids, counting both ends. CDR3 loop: CTTVPAGLGIGWFKIF.

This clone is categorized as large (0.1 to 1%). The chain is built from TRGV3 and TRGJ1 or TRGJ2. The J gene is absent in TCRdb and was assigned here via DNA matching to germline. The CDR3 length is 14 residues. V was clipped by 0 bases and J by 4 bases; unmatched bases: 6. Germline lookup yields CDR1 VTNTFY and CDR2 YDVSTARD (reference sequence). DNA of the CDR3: TGTGCCACCTGGGACAGGCCGGTCTATTATAAGAAACTCTTT. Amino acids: CATWDRPVYYKKLF.